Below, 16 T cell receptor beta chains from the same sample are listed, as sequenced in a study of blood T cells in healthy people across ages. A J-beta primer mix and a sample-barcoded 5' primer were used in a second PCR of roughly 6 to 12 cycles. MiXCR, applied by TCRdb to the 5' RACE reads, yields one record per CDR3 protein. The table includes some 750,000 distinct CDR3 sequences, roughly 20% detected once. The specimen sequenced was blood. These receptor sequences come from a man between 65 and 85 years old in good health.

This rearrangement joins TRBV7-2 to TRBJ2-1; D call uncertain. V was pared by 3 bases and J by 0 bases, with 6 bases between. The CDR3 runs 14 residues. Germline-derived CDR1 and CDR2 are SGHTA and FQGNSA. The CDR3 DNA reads TGTGCCAGCAGCTTCACCCGCTCCTACAATGAGCAGTTCTTC. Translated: CASSFTRSYNEQFF.

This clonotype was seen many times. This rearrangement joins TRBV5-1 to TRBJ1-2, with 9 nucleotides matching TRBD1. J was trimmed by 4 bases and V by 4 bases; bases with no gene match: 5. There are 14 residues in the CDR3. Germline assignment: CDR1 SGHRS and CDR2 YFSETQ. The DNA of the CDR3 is TGCGCCAGCAGCCCGGGGACAGGGACCTATGGCTACACCTTC. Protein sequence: CASSPGTGTYGYTF.

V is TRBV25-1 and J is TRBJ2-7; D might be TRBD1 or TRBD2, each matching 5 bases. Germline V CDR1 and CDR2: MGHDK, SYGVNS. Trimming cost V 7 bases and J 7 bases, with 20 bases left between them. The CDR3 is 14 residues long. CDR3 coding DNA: TGTGCCAGCAACCTACGTGGCCAGGGAGAAGAGCAGTACTTC. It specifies CASNLRGQGEEQYF.

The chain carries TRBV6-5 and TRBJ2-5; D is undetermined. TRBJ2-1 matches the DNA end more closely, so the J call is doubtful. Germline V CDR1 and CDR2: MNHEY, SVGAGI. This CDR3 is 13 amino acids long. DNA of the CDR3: TGTGCCAGCAACGCCCGCCCCTACAATGAGCAGTTCTTC. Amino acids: CASNARPYNEQFF.

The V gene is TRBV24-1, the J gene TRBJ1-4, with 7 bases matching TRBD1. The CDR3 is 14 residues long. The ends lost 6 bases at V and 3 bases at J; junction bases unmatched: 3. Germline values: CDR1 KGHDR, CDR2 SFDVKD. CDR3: CATSPGGANEKLFF. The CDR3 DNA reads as TGTGCCACCAGTCCAGGGGGAGCTAATGAAAAACTGTTTTTT.

CDR3 nucleotides: TGCGCCAGCAGCTTCGGGGGAGGGCTGGAGACCCAGTACTTC. It specifies CASSFGGGLETQYF. The chain has TRBV5-1 and TRBJ2-5; 7 bases are a match to TRBD2. The CDR3 runs 14 residues. Germline V gene sequence: CDR1 SGHRS, CDR2 YFSETQ. V dropped 2 bases and J dropped 5; count of bases not matched to a gene: 6.

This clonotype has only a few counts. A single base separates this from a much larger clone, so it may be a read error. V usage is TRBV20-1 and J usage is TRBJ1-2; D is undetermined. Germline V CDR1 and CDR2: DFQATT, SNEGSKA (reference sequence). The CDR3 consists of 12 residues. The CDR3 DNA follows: TGCAGTGCTAGAGATCTCCTCTATGGCTACGCCTTC. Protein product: CSARDLLYGYAF.

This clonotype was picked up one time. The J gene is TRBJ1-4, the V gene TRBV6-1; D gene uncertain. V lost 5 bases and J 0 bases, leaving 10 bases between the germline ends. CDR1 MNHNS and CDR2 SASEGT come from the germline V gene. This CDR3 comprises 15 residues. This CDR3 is CASSLSDSTNEKLFF. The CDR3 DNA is TGTGCCAGCAGTCTGAGTGACTCAACTAATGAAAAACTGTTTTTT.

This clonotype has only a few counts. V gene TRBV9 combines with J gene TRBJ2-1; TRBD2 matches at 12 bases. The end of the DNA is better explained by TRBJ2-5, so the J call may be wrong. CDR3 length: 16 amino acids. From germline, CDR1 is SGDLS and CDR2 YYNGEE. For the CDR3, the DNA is TGTGCCAGCAGTGACCTAGCGGGAGGGCCGGAAGAGACCCAGTACTTC. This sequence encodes CASSDLAGGPEETQYF.

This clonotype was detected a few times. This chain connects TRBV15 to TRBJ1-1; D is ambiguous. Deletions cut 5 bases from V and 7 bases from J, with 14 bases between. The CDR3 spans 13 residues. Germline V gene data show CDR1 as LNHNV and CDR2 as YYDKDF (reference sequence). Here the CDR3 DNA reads TGTGCCACCAGCTTACCGGGTCAGGATGAAGCTTTCTTT. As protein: CATSLPGQDEAFF.

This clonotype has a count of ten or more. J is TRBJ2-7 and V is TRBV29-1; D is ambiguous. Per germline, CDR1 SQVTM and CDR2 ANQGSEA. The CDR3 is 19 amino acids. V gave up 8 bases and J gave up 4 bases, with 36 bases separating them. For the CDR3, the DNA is TGCAGCTCGAGAAATCCCCCACCCGACCATTTGAGTGCGTTTTACGAGCAGTACGTC. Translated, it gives CSSRNPPPDHLSAFYEQYV.

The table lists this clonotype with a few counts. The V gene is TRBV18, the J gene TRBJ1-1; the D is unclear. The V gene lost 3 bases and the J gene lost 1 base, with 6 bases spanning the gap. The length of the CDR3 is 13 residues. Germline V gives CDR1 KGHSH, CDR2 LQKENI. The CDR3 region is CASSPLQNTEAFF. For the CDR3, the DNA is TGTGCCAGCTCACCTTTACAGAACACTGAAGCTTTCTTT.

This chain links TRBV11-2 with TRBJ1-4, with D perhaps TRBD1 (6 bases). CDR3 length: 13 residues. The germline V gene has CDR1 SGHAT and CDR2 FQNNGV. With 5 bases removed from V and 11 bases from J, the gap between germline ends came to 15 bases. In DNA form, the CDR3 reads TGTGCCAGCAGCCCCCGGACAGATGCGAAACTGTTTTTT. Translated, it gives CASSPRTDAKLFF. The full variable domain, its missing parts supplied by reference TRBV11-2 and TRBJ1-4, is EAGVAQSPRYKIIEKRQSVAFWCNPISGHATLYWYQQILGQGPKLLIQFQNNGVVDDSQLPKDRFSAERLKGVDSTLKIQPAKLEDSAVYLCASSPRTDAKLFFGSGTQLSVL.

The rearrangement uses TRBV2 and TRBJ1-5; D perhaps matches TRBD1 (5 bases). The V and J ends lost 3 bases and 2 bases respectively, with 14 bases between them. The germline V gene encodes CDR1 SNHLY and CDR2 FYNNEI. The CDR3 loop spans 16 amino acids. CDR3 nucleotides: TGTGCCAGCAGTGAGGGAGGCAGGGTTGGCAATCAGCCCCAGCATTTT. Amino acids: CASSEGGRVGNQPQHF.

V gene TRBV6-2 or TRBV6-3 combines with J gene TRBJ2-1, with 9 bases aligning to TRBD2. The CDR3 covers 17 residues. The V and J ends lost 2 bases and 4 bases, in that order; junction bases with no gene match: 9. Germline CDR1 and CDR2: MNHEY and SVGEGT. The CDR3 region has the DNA TGTGCCAGCAGTTACCTCTTCGCCACTAGCGGGTACAATGAGCAGTTCTTC. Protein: CASSYLFATSGYNEQFF.

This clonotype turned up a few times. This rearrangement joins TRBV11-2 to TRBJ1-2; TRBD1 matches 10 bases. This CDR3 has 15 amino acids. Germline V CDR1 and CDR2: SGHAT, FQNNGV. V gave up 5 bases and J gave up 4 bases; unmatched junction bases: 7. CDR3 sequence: CASSPTTGGLYGYTF. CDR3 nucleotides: TGTGCCAGCAGCCCGACGACAGGGGGCCTCTATGGCTACACCTTC.